Below, one T cell receptor beta chain is given with its context. The antigen remains unidentified. The data belong to a study of long-term antiretroviral therapy in people with HIV. Whole-study findings and limits: ART adherence, viral resistance and therapy changes went unrecorded.

Investigators performed immunoSEQ version v3.0 at survey level. Repertoires were generated with immunoSEQ multiplex PCR, while TCRdb's copy carries only in-frame clones and drops some. The sample has 15,000 to 20,000 clones, roughly nine tenths seen once. V was trimmed by 2 bases and J by 4 bases, leaving 12 bases between them. Germline values: CDR1 MGHRA, CDR2 YSYEKL. This CDR3 has 14 amino acids. Material: unsorted PBMCs, obtained 0.3 years after starting antiretroviral therapy. The J gene is TRBJ2-7, the V gene TRBV4-1; D is uncertain. This TCR derives from a man aged 55 to 69 with HIV. The CDR3 DNA reads as TGCGCCAGCAGCCAACCAGGAAGTCTTTACGAGCAGTACTTC. Protein: CASSQPGSLYEQYF.